The source of this TCR beta chain is a study of cytomegalovirus exposure and HLA in healthy donors. 60 Vbeta and 13 Jbeta primers were used in PCR. TCRdb keeps only in-frame clones here, not all; method: immunoSEQ multiplex PCR. The data contain 130,000 to 150,000 clones, about three quarters of them seen just once; the ten biggest clones take up 6.5% to 7%. The length of the CDR3 is 16 residues. V lost 4 bases and J lost 0, with 15 bases in between. The germline V gene has CDR1 LGHNA and CDR2 YNFKEQ. This TCR came from a man aged 40-50 years in good health and CMV-seropositive. The sample was PBMCs. V and J are TRBV4-2 and TRBJ1-1; possible D gene TRBD1, 6 bases. CDR3 DNA sequence: TGTGCCAGCAGCCCGCTTATGGACAGTATGAACACTGAAGCTTTCTTT. It yields the protein CASSPLMDSMNTEAFF.